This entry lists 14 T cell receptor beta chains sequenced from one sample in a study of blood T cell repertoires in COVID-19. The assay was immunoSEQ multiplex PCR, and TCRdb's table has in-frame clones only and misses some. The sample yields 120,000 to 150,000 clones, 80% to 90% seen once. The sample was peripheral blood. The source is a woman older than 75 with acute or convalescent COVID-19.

The CDR3: CASSQPGTGGREQYF. CDR3 coding DNA: TGTGCCAGCAGCCAACCCGGGACAGGGGGCCGGGAGCAGTACTTC. The genes are TRBV3-1 (or the pseudogene TRBV3-2) and TRBJ2-7, with 12 nucleotides matching TRBD1. The CDR3 spans 15 residues. Germline V gene sequence: CDR1 LGHDT, CDR2 YNNKEL (reference sequence). J lost 7 bases, V lost 2 bases, and 6 bases had no gene match.

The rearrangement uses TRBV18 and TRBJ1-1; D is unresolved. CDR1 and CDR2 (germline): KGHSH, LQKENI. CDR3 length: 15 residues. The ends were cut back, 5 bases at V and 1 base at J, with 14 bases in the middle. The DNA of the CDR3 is TGTGCCAGCTCAAGATTGAACGCAGGGAACACTGAAGCTTTCTTT. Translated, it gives CASSRLNAGNTEAFF.

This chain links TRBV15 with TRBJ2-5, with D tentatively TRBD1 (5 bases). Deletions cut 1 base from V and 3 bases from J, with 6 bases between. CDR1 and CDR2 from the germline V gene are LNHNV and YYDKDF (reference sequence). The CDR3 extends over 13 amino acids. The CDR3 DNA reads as TGTGCCACCAGCAGAGGCAGGGAAGAGACCCAGTACTTC. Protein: CATSRGREETQYF. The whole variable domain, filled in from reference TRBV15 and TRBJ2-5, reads DAMVIQNPRYQVTQFGKPVTLSCSQTLNHNVMYWYQQKSSQAPKLLFHYYDKDFNNEADTPDNFQSRRPNTSFCFLDIRSPGLGDTAMYLCATSRGREETQYFGPGTRLLVL.

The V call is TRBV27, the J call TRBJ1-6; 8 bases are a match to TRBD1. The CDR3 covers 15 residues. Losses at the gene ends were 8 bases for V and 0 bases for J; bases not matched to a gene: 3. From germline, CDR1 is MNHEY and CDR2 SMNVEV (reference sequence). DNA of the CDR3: TGTGCCAGCCAGGGACAGGCCTCCTATAATTCACCCCTCCACTTT. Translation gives CASQGQASYNSPLHF.

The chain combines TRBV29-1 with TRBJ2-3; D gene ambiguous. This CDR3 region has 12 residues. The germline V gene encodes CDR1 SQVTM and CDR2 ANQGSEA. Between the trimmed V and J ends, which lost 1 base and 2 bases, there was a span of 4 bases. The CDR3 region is CSVEGDTDTQYF. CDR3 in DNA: TGCAGCGTTGAAGGAGACACAGATACGCAGTATTTT.

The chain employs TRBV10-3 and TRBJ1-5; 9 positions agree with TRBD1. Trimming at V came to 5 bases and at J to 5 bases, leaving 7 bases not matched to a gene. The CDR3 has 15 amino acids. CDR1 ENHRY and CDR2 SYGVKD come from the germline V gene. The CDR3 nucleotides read TGTGCCATCAGTCGTGGGGGGGACAGGGATCAGCCCCAGCATTTT. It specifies CAISRGGDRDQPQHF.

CDR3 DNA: TGTGCCAGCAGCTTGGACTTCGGGGAGCTGTTTTTT. This codes for CASSLDFGELFF. V usage is TRBV5-8 and J usage is TRBJ2-2; D remains unclear. Germline assignment: CDR1 SGHTS and CDR2 YDEGEE. The CDR3 is 12 residues long. V lost 0 bases, J lost 7 bases, and 4 bases lay in between.

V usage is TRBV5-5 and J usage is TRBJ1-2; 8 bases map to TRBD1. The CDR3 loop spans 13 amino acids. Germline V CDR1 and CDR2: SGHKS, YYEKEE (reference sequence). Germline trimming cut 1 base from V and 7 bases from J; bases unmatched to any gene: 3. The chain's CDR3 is CASSLWTGSGYTF. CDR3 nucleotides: TGTGCCAGCAGCTTGTGGACAGGGAGTGGCTACACCTTC.

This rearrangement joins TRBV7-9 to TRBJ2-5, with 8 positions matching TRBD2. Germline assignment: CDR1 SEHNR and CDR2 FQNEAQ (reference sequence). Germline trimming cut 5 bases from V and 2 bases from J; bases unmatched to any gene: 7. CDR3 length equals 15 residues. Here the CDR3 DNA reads TGTGCCAGCAGCCGAGCGGGGGCTAAGCAAGAGACCCAGTACTTC. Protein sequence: CASSRAGAKQETQYF.

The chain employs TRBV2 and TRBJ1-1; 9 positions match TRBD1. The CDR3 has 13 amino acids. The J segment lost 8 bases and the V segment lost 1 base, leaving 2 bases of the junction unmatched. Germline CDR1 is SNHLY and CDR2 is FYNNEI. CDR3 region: CASSEGQGGEAFF. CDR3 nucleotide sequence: TGTGCCAGCAGTGAAGGACAGGGGGGAGAAGCTTTCTTT.

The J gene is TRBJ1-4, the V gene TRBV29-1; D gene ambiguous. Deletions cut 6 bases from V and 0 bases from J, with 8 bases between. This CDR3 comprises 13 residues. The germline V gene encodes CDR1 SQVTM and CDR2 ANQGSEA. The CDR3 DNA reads TGCAGCGTCTATGAGGCAACTAATGAAAAACTGTTTTTT. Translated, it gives CSVYEATNEKLFF. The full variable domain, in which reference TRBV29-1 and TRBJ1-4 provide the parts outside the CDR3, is SAVISQKPSRDICQRGTSLTIQCQVDSQVTMMFWYRQQPGQSLTLIATANQGSEATYESGFVIDKFPISRPNLTFSTLTVSNMSPEDSSIYLCSVYEATNEKLFFGSGTQLSVL.

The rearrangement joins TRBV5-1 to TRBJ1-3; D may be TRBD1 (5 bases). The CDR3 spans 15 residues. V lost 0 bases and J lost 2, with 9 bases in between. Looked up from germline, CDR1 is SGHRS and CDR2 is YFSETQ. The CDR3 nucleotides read TGCGCCAGCAGCTTGGCAGGGATTGCTGGAAACACCATATATTTT. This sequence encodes CASSLAGIAGNTIYF.

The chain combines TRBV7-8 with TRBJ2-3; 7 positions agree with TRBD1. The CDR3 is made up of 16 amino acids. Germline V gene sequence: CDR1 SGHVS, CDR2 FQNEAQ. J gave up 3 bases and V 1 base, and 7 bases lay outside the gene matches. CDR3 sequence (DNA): TGTGCCAGCAGCTTAGAATCGGTCAGGGGGACAGATACGCAGTATTTT. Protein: CASSLESVRGTDTQYF.

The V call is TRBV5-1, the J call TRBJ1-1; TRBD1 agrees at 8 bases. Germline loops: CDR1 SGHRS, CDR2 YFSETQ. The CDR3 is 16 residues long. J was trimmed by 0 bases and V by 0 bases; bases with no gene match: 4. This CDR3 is CASSLVTGGMNTEAFF. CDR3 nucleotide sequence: TGCGCCAGCAGCTTGGTTACAGGGGGGATGAACACTGAAGCTTTCTTT. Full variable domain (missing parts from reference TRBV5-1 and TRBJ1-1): KAGVTQTPRYLIKTRGQQVTLSCSPISGHRSVSWYQQTPGQGLQFLFEYFSETQRNKGNFPGRFSGRQFSNSRSEMNVSTLELGDSALYLCASSLVTGGMNTEAFFGQGTRLTVV.